A selection of T cell receptor beta chains follows, all from one sample in a study. Each CDR3 protein is one row after TCRdb ran MiXCR on the RT-PCR reads. Of more than 600,000 distinct CDR3 sequences detected, more than 13% appear once; the ten largest clones hold 3.6%. Sequenced: memory CD4+ T cells from blood. The origin of the receptors is a female donor in good health, serving as a healthy control. CDR3s include the opening cysteine and the closing phenylalanine or tryptophan. The D gene is left open where the match is weak. Clone sizes are given selectively: once, few, many, or a class where the clone is expanded.

D: NA
J: TRBJ2-3
size: many
V: TRBV7-2
DNA: TGTGCCAGCAGTTCGCGGGGGTCAGGGGCAGATACGCAGTATTTT
CDR3: CASSSRGSGADTQYF

D: NA
J: TRBJ1-1
size: few
V: TRBV10-2
DNA: TGCGCCAGCCGATATGGGGCTGAAGCTTTCTTT
CDR3: CASRYGAEAFF

D: NA
J: TRBJ2-1
size: few
V: TRBV5-5
DNA: TGTGCCAGCAGCTTGGGACAGCGAGGCAATGAGCGGTTCTTC
CDR3: CASSLGQRGNERFF

D: NA
J: TRBJ1-2
size: NA
V: TRBV24-1
DNA: TGTGCCACCAGTGAGGGGGCCGGCTATGGCTACACCTTC
CDR3: CATSEGAGYGYTF

D: TRBD1
J: TRBJ2-1
size: NA
V: TRBV2
DNA: TGTGCCAGCATTAAGGGGCAGGGGGACAATGAGCAGTTCTTC
CDR3: CASIKGQGDNEQFF

D: NA
J: TRBJ2-3
size: few
V: TRBV27
DNA: TGTGCCAGCATTGAGGGGGGGGCGGGAAACACAGATACGCAGTATTTT
CDR3: CASIEGGAGNTDTQYF

D: NA
J: TRBJ2-3
size: few
V: TRBV4-1
DNA: TGCGCCAGCAGCTCCCCCCGTGGCGATACGCAGTATTTT
CDR3: CASSSPRGDTQYF

D: TRBD1
J: TRBJ1-2
size: NA
V: TRBV12-3/TRBV12-4
DNA: TGTGCCAGCAGCCCAGGGGGCAGGAATGGCTACACCTTC
CDR3: CASSPGGRNGYTF

D: TRBD1
J: TRBJ1-6
size: NA
V: TRBV9
DNA: TGTGCCAGCAGCCCTCAGGGGGGCAGGGAGCACTCACCCCTCCACTTT
CDR3: CASSPQGGREHSPLHF

D: TRBD1
J: TRBJ1-5
size: few
V: TRBV12-3/TRBV12-4
DNA: TGTGCCAGCAGACTGGACAGGGACAATCAGCCCCAGCATTTT
CDR3: CASRLDRDNQPQHF

D: TRBD2
J: TRBJ2-5
size: few
V: TRBV27
DNA: TGTGCCAGCAGTCAGGGACTACTAGCGGGACGTAGGGAGACCCAGTACTTC
CDR3: CASSQGLLAGRRETQYF

D: TRBD2
J: TRBJ2-1
size: many
V: TRBV7-2
DNA: TGTGCCAGCAGCTTCACGCTGACTAGCGGGGGCGGTGAGCAGTTCTTC
CDR3: CASSFTLTSGGGEQFF

D: NA
J: TRBJ2-7
size: many
V: TRBV7-3
DNA: TGTGCCAGCAGCCTGTACGGGGACTACGAGCAGTACTTC
CDR3: CASSLYGDYEQYF

D: NA
J: TRBJ1-1
size: NA
V: TRBV7-8
DNA: TGTGCCAGCAGCTTAGGGTCAGGGAGGGACACTGAAGCTTTCTTT
CDR3: CASSLGSGRDTEAFF

D: TRBD1
J: TRBJ2-7
size: NA
V: TRBV7-2
DNA: TGTGCCAGCAGCTTAGCGAGTACAGGGGGCTTTAACTACGAGCAGTACTTC
CDR3: CASSLASTGGFNYEQYF

D: NA
J: TRBJ2-3
size: many
V: TRBV29-1
DNA: TGCAGCGTTTCCTTTGGTGTCGCAGATACGCAGTATTTT
CDR3: CSVSFGVADTQYF

D: NA
J: TRBJ2-1
size: NA
V: TRBV15
DNA: TGTGGCACCAGCCCACGGATCCTGGGTGAGCAGTTCTTC
CDR3: CGTSPRILGEQFF

D: NA
J: TRBJ1-2
size: many
V: TRBV7-2
DNA: TGTGCCAGCAGCTACGGGGGTGGGGTTGGCTACACCTTC
CDR3: CASSYGGGVGYTF

D: TRBD1
J: TRBJ1-1
size: NA
V: TRBV27
DNA: TGTGCCAGCATCCCAGACAGGGCTGGGACTGAAGCTTTCTTT
CDR3: CASIPDRAGTEAFF

D: TRBD2
J: TRBJ2-3
size: few
V: TRBV20-1
DNA: TGCAGTGCTCTAGGTGGGAGCGGGAGTGGGGGCACAGATACGCAGTATTTT
CDR3: CSALGGSGSGGTDTQYF

D: NA
J: TRBJ2-7
size: NA
V: TRBV20-1
DNA: TGCAGTGCTAGGCAAGGAAACTACGAGCAGTACTTC
CDR3: CSARQGNYEQYF

D: NA
J: TRBJ2-2
size: few
V: TRBV20-1
DNA: TGCAGTGCCGCGGGGACTTTTAACACCGGGGAGCTGTTTTTT
CDR3: CSAAGTFNTGELFF

D: NA
J: TRBJ2-7
size: NA
V: TRBV20-1
DNA: TGCAGTGCTAGGGAGAACCGTAATTGGGCGCAGTACTTC
CDR3: CSARENRNWAQYF

D: NA
J: TRBJ2-4
size: few
V: TRBV29-1
DNA: TGCAGCGTCTTTACGGGAGTTGCCAAAAACATTCAGTACTTC
CDR3: CSVFTGVAKNIQYF

D: TRBD1
J: TRBJ1-2
size: few
V: TRBV20-1
DNA: TGCAGTGCTAGAGATCCCTCAGGGGGTGACTATGGCTACACCTTC
CDR3: CSARDPSGGDYGYTF

D: TRBD2
J: TRBJ2-7
size: many
V: TRBV5-1
DNA: TGCGCCAGCAGCTTGGACCCTAGCGGGTCCTCCACCTTC
CDR3: CASSLDPSGSSTF

D: NA
J: TRBJ1-4
size: once
V: TRBV5-4
DNA: TGTGCCAGCAGTCCGGGGGGAACGGCAACTAATGAAAAACTGTTTTTT
CDR3: CASSPGGTATNEKLFF

D: TRBD2
J: TRBJ2-3
size: NA
V: TRBV18
DNA: TGTGCCAGCTCACCACCGACTAGCGGGGGAACATATACGCAGTATTTT
CDR3: CASSPPTSGGTYTQYF

D: NA
J: TRBJ2-3
size: few
V: TRBV5-1
DNA: TGCGCCAGCAGCTTGGTCGGGAAACTCGCAGATACGCAGTATTTT
CDR3: CASSLVGKLADTQYF

D: TRBD1
J: TRBJ2-3
size: many
V: TRBV6-2/TRBV6-3
DNA: TGTGCCAGCAGTCCGGACAGGAGCACAGATACGCAGTATTTT
CDR3: CASSPDRSTDTQYF

D: NA
J: TRBJ2-7
size: NA
V: TRBV20-1
DNA: TGCAGTGCTAGAGATCTCGGAGGGGCCCCCTACGAGCAGTACTTC
CDR3: CSARDLGGAPYEQYF

D: NA
J: TRBJ2-1
size: NA
V: TRBV9
DNA: TGTGCCAGCAGCGTGACAGTCTACAATGAGCAGTTCTTC
CDR3: CASSVTVYNEQFF

D: NA
J: TRBJ2-7
size: many
V: TRBV7-2
DNA: TGTGCCAGCAGCACCCCTTCGCAGGGTTCCGAGCAGTACTTC
CDR3: CASSTPSQGSEQYF

D: NA
J: TRBJ1-2
size: NA
V: TRBV7-9
DNA: TGTGCCAGCAGCCTCGAATCGAGCCTGTACTATGGCTACACCTTC
CDR3: CASSLESSLYYGYTF

D: NA
J: TRBJ1-5
size: NA
V: TRBV7-2
DNA: TGTGCCAGCAGCCCACTCACAGGGTTCAATCAGCCCCAGCATTTT
CDR3: CASSPLTGFNQPQHF

D: TRBD2
J: TRBJ2-5
size: NA
V: TRBV2
DNA: TGTGCCAGCCGGGAGCGGGAGGTTAGGGAGACCCAGTACTTC
CDR3: CASREREVRETQYF

D: TRBD2
J: TRBJ2-1
size: many
V: TRBV5-1
DNA: TGCGCCAGCAGCTTGGTGTCTAGCGGGAGGGCCGAGGATGAGCAGTTCTTC
CDR3: CASSLVSSGRAEDEQFF

D: NA
J: TRBJ1-3
size: few
V: TRBV4-2
DNA: TGTGCCAGCAGCCAAGATCACCAAAGCGGCTCTGGAAACACCATATATTTT
CDR3: CASSQDHQSGSGNTIYF

D: NA
J: TRBJ1-5
size: many
V: TRBV29-1
DNA: TGCAGCGTTGTAGCTGGGGACCTCGGTCAGCCCCAGCATTTT
CDR3: CSVVAGDLGQPQHF

D: TRBD2
J: TRBJ2-1
size: NA
V: TRBV20-1
DNA: TGCAGTGCTAGTTCCCCGACTAGCGAGTACTACAATGAGCAGTTCTTC
CDR3: CSASSPTSEYYNEQFF

D: NA
J: TRBJ2-3
size: NA
V: TRBV28
DNA: TGTGCCAGCAGAGATCCTAGCACAGATACGCAGTATTTT
CDR3: CASRDPSTDTQYF

D: TRBD2
J: TRBJ2-1
size: NA
V: TRBV6-2/TRBV6-3
DNA: TGTGCCAGCAGTACTCTTAGCGGGAGCAATGAGCAGTTCTTC
CDR3: CASSTLSGSNEQFF

D: NA
J: TRBJ2-7
size: NA
V: TRBV25-1
DNA: TGTGCCAGCAGCCGGGGCAAGAAGGGGTTGGGCTCCTACGAGCAGTACTTC
CDR3: CASSRGKKGLGSYEQYF

D: NA
J: TRBJ1-5
size: many
V: TRBV10-3
DNA: TGTGCCATCAGTGAGGCGGGGGTATCTCAAATTCAGCCCCAGCATTTT
CDR3: CAISEAGVSQIQPQHF

D: TRBD1
J: TRBJ2-3
size: NA
V: TRBV12-3/TRBV12-4
DNA: TGTGCCAGCAGGATGACAGGGAGCCAGGATACGCAGTATTTT
CDR3: CASRMTGSQDTQYF

D: NA
J: TRBJ1-4
size: NA
V: TRBV20-1
DNA: TGCAGTGCTGCCCTAAACAATGAAAAACTGTTTTTT
CDR3: CSAALNNEKLFF

D: NA
J: TRBJ2-1
size: many
V: TRBV5-6
DNA: TGTGCCAGCAGCCCCGACGACGTGTGGAATGAGCAGTTCTTC
CDR3: CASSPDDVWNEQFF

D: NA
J: TRBJ2-3
size: many
V: TRBV15
DNA: TGTGCCACCAGCAGAGATGAGGTGGGACAACGCACAGATACGCAGTATTTT
CDR3: CATSRDEVGQRTDTQYF

D: TRBD2
J: TRBJ2-5
size: many
V: TRBV10-3
DNA: TGTGCCATACGGACTAGCGGGGGGGGAGAGACCCAGTACTTC
CDR3: CAIRTSGGGETQYF

D: NA
J: TRBJ2-7
size: many
V: TRBV5-1
DNA: TGCGCCAGCAGTTCCGGAAACCCCGGGGAGCAGTACTTC
CDR3: CASSSGNPGEQYF